The T cell receptor beta chain under discussion was sequenced for a study of cytomegalovirus exposure and HLA in healthy donors. Study-wide points: Analysis performed later showed TCR beta chains linked to HLA being more clonally expanded than equally common others.

To note about this clone: The antigen is undetermined.

Germline V gene data show CDR1 as SNHLY and CDR2 as FYNNEI. The CDR3 length is 16 residues. Trimming stripped 3 bases from V and 4 bases from J, with 16 bases between. PCR amplification relied on 60 Vbeta primers (plus 13 Jbeta primers). Repertoires were generated with immunoSEQ multiplex PCR, while TCRdb's copy carries only in-frame clones and drops some. The data show roughly 95,000 clones, over 75% seen once. The sequence derives from a man under 40 in good health and CMV-seropositive. The chain combines TRBV2 with TRBJ1-5, with D possibly being TRBD1 (5 bases). Sequenced sample: PBMCs. CDR3 nucleotide sequence: TGTGCCAGCAGTGATAGGGGTATCACTATTAATCAGCCCCAGCATTTT. Protein: CASSDRGITINQPQHF.